Listed below are T cell receptor beta chains from one sample, sequenced in a study of response to subunit inactivated influenza vaccine. TCRdb independently ran MiXCR on the RT-PCR reads; one entry per CDR3 protein. The sample consists of 600,000 to 850,000 distinct CDR3 sequences, 14% of them appearing once. Sequencing used PBMCs from blood, obtained around 15 days before vaccination. The receptor set was obtained from a man between 45 and 60 years old who received an inactivated influenza vaccine. Each CDR3 is given with its conserved first and last residue. The D gene is left open where the match is weak. Expanded clones get a size class; other rows say once, few or many, or leave the size out.

j_gene | d_gene | len | abundance | v_gene | CDR3nt | CDR3aa
TRBJ1-2 | - | 15 | few | TRBV9 | TGTGCCAGCAGCCCGACCGGGGGGCCTAACTATGGCTACACCTTC | CASSPTGGPNYGYTF
TRBJ1-1 | - | 16 | - | TRBV5-6 | TGTGCCAGCAGCTTGGGAACTTCAGGGATGAACACTGAAGCTTTCTTT | CASSLGTSGMNTEAFF
TRBJ1-2 | TRBD1 | 12 | - | TRBV20-1 | TGCAGTGCTAGTATTCCCAGGGGGTCGTACACCTTC | CSASIPRGSYTF
TRBJ1-2 | - | 15 | many | TRBV5-1 | TGCGCCAGCAGCTTGGGAGGTACAGATAACTATGGCTACACCTTC | CASSLGGTDNYGYTF
TRBJ2-1 | - | 16 | - | TRBV20-1 | TGCAGTGCTCCCCGAGGTGGGGCCGGCTCCTACAATGAGCAGTTCTTC | CSAPRGGAGSYNEQFF
TRBJ2-3 | TRBD1 | 16 | many | TRBV4-2 | TGTGCCAGCAGCCAAGAATGGGGCAGGGGGTTAGATACGCAGTATTTT | CASSQEWGRGLDTQYF
TRBJ2-2 | TRBD2 | 18 | - | TRBV6-1 | TGTGCCAGCAATAACCGGGGTAGCGGGGGGGCGAACACCGGGGAGCTGTTTTTT | CASNNRGSGGANTGELFF
TRBJ2-2 | TRBD1 | 15 | few | TRBV7-7 | TGTGCTAGCAGCCGGACAGGCTCGGGAACCGGGGAGCTGTTTTTT | CASSRTGSGTGELFF
TRBJ2-1 | - | 17 | few | TRBV3-1 | TGTGCCAGCAGCCAAGATCGGACGGGGGTGGGGTACAATGAGCAGTTCTTC | CASSQDRTGVGYNEQFF
TRBJ2-4 | - | 17 | - | TRBV28 | TGTGCCAGCAGAGAAAAAACAGGGAAAGTTTCCCCACGCATTCAGTACTTC | CASREKTGKVSPRIQYF
TRBJ1-5 | - | 13 | few | TRBV7-2 | TGTGCCAGCAGCTTTTCGGGCCTTCAGCCCCAGCATTTT | CASSFSGLQPQHF
TRBJ2-1 | TRBD2 | 17 | few | TRBV5-1 | TGCGCCAGCAGCTTTCCACTAGCGGGAGCGCACCACAATGAGCAGTTCTTC | CASSFPLAGAHHNEQFF
TRBJ1-4 | TRBD1 | 18 | few | TRBV4-2 | TGTGCCAGCAGCCAAGCGGGACAGGCTATAGCAACTAATGAAAAACTGTTTTTT | CASSQAGQAIATNEKLFF
TRBJ2-2 | - | 14 | few | TRBV6-1 | TGTGCCAGCAGTGAACTGAATGAGGCCGGGGAGCTGTTTTTT | CASSELNEAGELFF
TRBJ2-2 | TRBD1 | 15 | - | TRBV20-1 | TGCAGTGCTAGAGTAGGGGACAGGGTGGTCGGGGAGCTGTTTTTT | CSARVGDRVVGELFF
TRBJ2-3 | TRBD2 | 15 | many | TRBV7-2 | TGTGCCAGCAGCCTAGCGGGATCTAGCACAGATACGCAGTATTTT | CASSLAGSSTDTQYF